This T cell receptor (beta chain) was sequenced during a study of B cell selection in AIRE deficiency. Regulatory T cells were sorted as CD4+CD25hiCD127low/negative cells. Under the authors' procedure: Patients' Tregs yielded about 51,000 distinct TCRbeta sequences; donors' fewer than 100,000. Some clones are missing from TCRdb's copy, which holds only in-frame ones; the method was immunoSEQ multiplex PCR. The V and J calls and the clone size are those of that table, but D and trimming were determined from the DNA. The sample includes 20,000 to 25,000 clones, about 94% seen only once; the top ten take just under 2%. Regarding the study as a whole: About 30.6% of healthy-shared Treg TCRbeta sequences appeared in patient Tconv cells. Shared Treg sequences had shorter CDR3s, biased toward rearrangements with few non-templated insertions.

There are 17 residues in the CDR3. Trimming took 2 bases from V and 8 from J; bases not matched to a gene: 12. Germline-derived CDR1 and CDR2 are SQVTM and ANQGSEA. As concerns this clone: Its antigen is still unknown.

This clonotype was sampled from a human donor with AIRE deficiency. The sequenced sample consisted of Tregs sorted from PBMCs. This chain links TRBV29-1 with TRBJ2-1, with 13 bases aligning to TRBD2. In DNA form, the CDR3 reads TGCAGCGTTGAAAATCCGTTAGGGACTAGCGGGACCTATGAGCAGTTCTTC. It translates to CSVENPLGTSGTYEQFF.